This TCR beta chain was captured by sequencing in a study of cytomegalovirus exposure and HLA in healthy donors. This clone was observed once. The antigen is unknown. V shed 7 bases, J shed 1 base, and the junction held 12 bases outside the gene matches. This CDR3 contains 17 residues. Looked up from germline, CDR1 is LNHDA and CDR2 is SQIVND (reference sequence). Points from the study as a whole: In vitro testing confirmed a few CMV-associated chains as specific for CMV antigens.

Primers for the PCR totalled 60 Vbeta and 13 Jbeta. The data were produced by immunoSEQ multiplex PCR, yet TCRdb's version contains in-frame clones alone and is incomplete. The sample lists about 140,000 clones, over 75% occurring once. The TCR originated in a man aged 45-65 years in good health and CMV-seronegative. The sequencing sample was made of PBMCs. The V call is TRBV19, the J call TRBJ1-5; 8 bases are a match to TRBD1. In nucleotides, the CDR3 is TGTGCCAGTACTAATGGCAGGGGGCACAGGAGCAATCAGCCCCAGCATTTT. It specifies CASTNGRGHRSNQPQHF.